This T cell receptor beta chain was documented in a study of blood T cell repertoires in COVID-19. Across the whole study: The analysed material was cDNA or gDNA that came from T cells, B-cell-depleted T cells, or PBMCs.

The CDR3 consists of 15 residues. Germline V CDR1 and CDR2: KGHDR, SFDVKD. Trimming shortened V by 3 bases and J by 3 bases, and 13 bases separated the two germline ends. Methods used by the authors: Amplification from reference gene primers served as the basis for estimated nucleated cell counts. Profiled with immunoSEQ multiplex PCR; TCRdb holds only in-frame clones, not every one. That table is the source of V, J and clone size, and D and trimming were worked out from the DNA. Counted here are 85,000 to 120,000 clones, 75% to 95% occurring once; the ten biggest clones make up roughly 4.3%. The origin of this receptor is a man between 18 and 29 years old with acute or convalescent COVID-19. The rearrangement joins TRBV24-1 to TRBJ1-1, with a tentative D call TRBD1 (6 bases). Material: peripheral blood. The CDR3 DNA follows: TGTGCCACCAGTGATCCCGCGAGGGGGTACACTGAAGCTTTCTTT. Translation: CATSDPARGYTEAFF.